Shown below are 26 T cell receptor beta chains from a single sample sequenced in a study of monozygotic twins with inflammatory bowel disease (dated by TCRdb to the late 2010s). Libraries were made using 5' RACE. Sequenced on an Illumina HiSeq 2500. TCRdb reanalyzed the reads, keeping one entry per CDR3 protein sequence and omitting DNA. The table for this sample lists about 450,000 distinct CDR3 sequences. About 2.6% of the sample is in the top ten clones. Sequencing was carried out using blood. These receptors were obtained from a human donor with ulcerative colitis or Crohn's disease, or a healthy co-twin of an affected twin (not recorded which).

The chain carries TRBV5-1 and TRBJ2-7; TCRdb's D call, TRBD2, is unchecked because there is no DNA. The CDR3 contains 14 residues. Germline-derived CDR1 and CDR2 are SGHRS and YFSETQ. CDR3 residues: CASSLGTSGPGWYF. The full variable domain, with the rest looked up from reference TRBV5-1 and TRBJ2-7, is KAGVTQTPRYLIKTRGQQVTLSCSPISGHRSVSWYQQTPGQGLQFLFEYFSETQRNKGNFPGRFSGRQFSNSRSEMNVSTLELGDSALYLCASSLGTSGPGWYFGPGTRLTVT.

The gene calls are TRBV6-1 and TRBJ1-1; TCRdb returns TRBD1, unconfirmable since there is no DNA. Germline V CDR1 and CDR2: MNHNS, SASEGT. The CDR3 has 18 amino acids. CDR3: CASESLTSGVRGLTEAFF.

The chain combines TRBV5-5 with TRBJ1-1. This CDR3 has 13 residues. Germline CDR1 reads SGHKS; CDR2 reads YYEKEE (reference sequence). CDR3 protein: CASSLAGSTEAFF.

This rearrangement joins TRBV7-9 to TRBJ2-7. The CDR3 loop spans 14 amino acids. From germline, CDR1 is SEHNR and CDR2 FQNEAQ (reference sequence). This CDR3 is CASSLNSMSYEQYF. Based on the CDR3 plus reference TRBV7-9 and TRBJ2-7, the full variable domain is DTGVSQNPRHKITKRGQNVTFRCDPISEHNRLYWYRQTLGQGPEFLTYFQNEAQLEKSRLLSDRFSAERPKGSFSTLEIQRTEQGDSAMYLCASSLNSMSYEQYFGPGTRLTVT.

CDR3: CASAAPNEKLFF. J is TRBJ1-4 and V is TRBV7-8. Germline CDR1 is SGHVS and CDR2 is FQNEAQ. The CDR3 contains 12 residues.

This chain links TRBV5-1 with TRBJ2-7; TCRdb indicates TRBD2, and absent DNA this call remains unverified. CDR1 is SGHRS, CDR2 YFSETQ, per germline. This CDR3 has 18 amino acids. Here the CDR3 reads CASSLGTSGAKNTYEQYF.

The chain combines TRBV6-5 with TRBJ1-4; TCRdb's D call of TRBD1 is untestable without DNA. Germline V gene sequence: CDR1 MNHEY, CDR2 SVGAGI. The CDR3 is made up of 15 amino acids. CDR3 in amino acids: CASSYTRPGEEKLFF.

The rearrangement joins TRBV7-2 to TRBJ2-5; there is no DNA to check the TCRdb D call of TRBD1. Germline V gene data show CDR1 as SGHTA and CDR2 as FQGNSA. The CDR3 covers 15 residues. CDR3 residues: CASSSRTGFGETQYF. Complete variable domain (other parts from reference TRBV7-2 and TRBJ2-5): GAGVSQSPSNKVTEKGKDVELRCDPISGHTALYWYRQSLGQGLEFLIYFQGNSAPDKSGLPSDRFSAERTGGSVSTLTIQRTQQEDSAVYLCASSSRTGFGETQYFGPGTRLLVL.

The rearrangement links TRBV20-1 to TRBJ1-2; TCRdb picks TRBD1, but there is no DNA to check that call. Germline V CDR1 and CDR2: DFQATT, SNEGSKA (reference sequence). The CDR3 spans 15 residues. This CDR3 is CSAREGQPKNYGYTF.

CDR3 amino acids: CASSSNPQGTDSPLHF. The chain combines TRBV5-1 with TRBJ1-6; TCRdb's D call, TRBD1, is unchecked because there is no DNA. The CDR3 spans 16 residues. The germline V gene encodes CDR1 SGHRS and CDR2 YFSETQ.

The V gene is TRBV7-2, the J gene TRBJ1-6; TCRdb indicates TRBD1, and absent DNA this call remains unverified. Germline lookup yields CDR1 SGHTA and CDR2 FQGNSA. The CDR3 runs to 14 residues. This chain's CDR3 is CASSLEGGDSPLHF.

The rearrangement joins TRBV5-1 to TRBJ2-1; lacking DNA, the TRBD1 call made by TCRdb goes unchecked. The germline V gene has CDR1 SGHRS and CDR2 YFSETQ. The CDR3 covers 15 residues. CDR3 region: CASSLEGGPGNEQFF.

The rearrangement uses TRBV5-1 and TRBJ1-1; TCRdb indicates TRBD1, and absent DNA this call remains unverified. CDR1 is SGHRS and CDR2 is YFSETQ in the germline V gene. The CDR3 length is 15 residues. The CDR3 loop is CASSFTGQGDTEAFF.

The chain recombines TRBV12-3 or TRBV12-4 with TRBJ1-1. This CDR3 has 13 residues. CDR3 region: CASTQKENTEAFF.

The chain carries TRBV28 and TRBJ2-1. The CDR3 covers 16 residues. The germline CDR1 and CDR2 sequences are MDHEN and SYDVKM. CDR3 in amino acids: CASSHSSDSSYNEQFF. The variable domain in full, completed from reference TRBV28 and TRBJ2-1, reads DVKVTQSSRYLVKRTGEKVFLECVQDMDHENMFWYRQDPGLGLRLIYFSYDVKMKEKGDIPEGYSVSREKKERFSLILESASTNQTSMYLCASSHSSDSSYNEQFFGPGTRLTVL.

The CDR3 reads CAISESRGGTEAFF. V usage is TRBV10-3 and J usage is TRBJ1-1. Germline loops: CDR1 ENHRY, CDR2 SYGVKD. The CDR3 loop spans 14 amino acids.

The chain links TRBV19 to TRBJ1-1; without DNA, the TCRdb call of TRBD1 cannot be checked. Germline CDR1 is LNHDA and CDR2 is SQIVND (reference sequence). The CDR3 contains 15 residues. The CDR3 is CASSIPTGKGAEAFF.

The chain uses TRBV12-3 or TRBV12-4 and TRBJ1-2. The CDR3 is made up of 14 amino acids. The CDR3 loop is CASSPATGNYGYTF.

The gene calls are TRBV12-3 or TRBV12-4 and TRBJ2-4; as DNA is missing, the TRBD2 call by TCRdb cannot be tested. The CDR3 consists of 16 residues. CDR3 loop: CASSPRGSGRSDIQYF.

The chain recombines TRBV7-9 with TRBJ2-7; the D call from TCRdb, TRBD2, cannot be confirmed without DNA. The germline V gene encodes CDR1 SEHNR and CDR2 FQNEAQ (reference sequence). The CDR3 loop spans 15 amino acids. The CDR3 loop is CASSARLAGNYEQYF.

The V call is TRBV12-3 or TRBV12-4, the J call TRBJ1-1. CDR3 length equals 11 residues. CDR3 loop: CASSLLSEAFF.

The chain employs TRBV7-9 and TRBJ1-1. The CDR3 extends over 12 amino acids. Germline V gene data show CDR1 as SEHNR and CDR2 as FQNEAQ (reference sequence). This chain's CDR3 is CASSDMNTEAFF. Together with reference TRBV7-9 and TRBJ1-1, the CDR3 gives the full variable domain: DTGVSQNPRHKITKRGQNVTFRCDPISEHNRLYWYRQTLGQGPEFLTYFQNEAQLEKSRLLSDRFSAERPKGSFSTLEIQRTEQGDSAMYLCASSDMNTEAFFGQGTRLTVV.

The rearrangement joins TRBV24-1 to TRBJ2-2; TCRdb's D call, TRBD1, is unchecked because there is no DNA. Germline assignment: CDR1 KGHDR and CDR2 SFDVKD. CDR3 length: 15 residues. The CDR3 protein is CATSDPGKNTGELFF.

The rearrangement links TRBV27 to TRBJ1-1. This CDR3 is 13 amino acids long. Looked up from germline, CDR1 is MNHEY and CDR2 is SMNVEV (reference sequence). CDR3 in amino acids: CASSLLKNTEAFF.

The J gene is TRBJ2-5, the V gene TRBV6-1; TCRdb returns TRBD2, unconfirmable since there is no DNA. The CDR3 loop spans 17 amino acids. In germline, CDR1 is MNHNS, CDR2 SASEGT. CDR3 sequence reads: CASSGGLAGRSQETQYF.

The chain uses TRBV6-1 and TRBJ1-5; TCRdb reports TRBD1, a call that lacks DNA to check it against. Germline CDR1 MNHNS, CDR2 SASEGT. The CDR3 spans 14 residues. CDR3 region: CASSPTKGGQPQHF.